Listed below are T cell receptor beta chains from one sample, sequenced in a study of cytomegalovirus exposure and HLA in healthy donors. Profiling relied on immunoSEQ multiplex PCR, and the TCRdb table lists in-frame clones only, not all of them. The sample lists some 150,000 clones, about 80% occurring once. The sequencing sample was made of PBMCs. The receptors were gathered from a man aged 25-45 years in good health and CMV-seropositive. Each CDR3 is given with its conserved first and last residue. Fields, in order: J gene, V gene, CDR3 protein.

J gene: TRBJ2-4
V gene: TRBV25-1
CDR3 protein: CASSASSPGTGGDIQYF

J gene: TRBJ1-4
V gene: TRBV2
CDR3 protein: CASKSGTGYEKLFF

J gene: TRBJ2-7
V gene: TRBV29-1
CDR3 protein: CSVVLDRAYEQYF

J gene: TRBJ2-7
V gene: TRBV7-9
CDR3 protein: CASARDREAYEQYF

J gene: TRBJ1-2
V gene: TRBV5-6
CDR3 protein: CASSFGVNGYTF

J gene: TRBJ2-2
V gene: TRBV2
CDR3 protein: CASMLAGGNTGELFF

J gene: TRBJ1-1
V gene: TRBV30
CDR3 protein: CAWSPHERGDMNTEAFF

J gene: TRBJ1-6
V gene: TRBV6-5
CDR3 protein: CASSDSYSPLHF

J gene: TRBJ2-7
V gene: TRBV18
CDR3 protein: CASSLGQGAYYEQYF

J gene: TRBJ1-1
V gene: TRBV6-5
CDR3 protein: CASSPPGGASEAFF

J gene: TRBJ1-5
V gene: TRBV4-3
CDR3 protein: CASSRDYLSNQPQHF

J gene: TRBJ2-7
V gene: TRBV28
CDR3 protein: CASSPLLGTGDYEQYF

J gene: TRBJ1-2
V gene: TRBV6-6
CDR3 protein: CASSADGVNYGYTF

J gene: TRBJ1-1
V gene: TRBV11-2
CDR3 protein: CASSPPGNTEAFF

J gene: TRBJ2-5
V gene: TRBV9
CDR3 protein: CASSVGNSIETQYF

J gene: TRBJ1-1
V gene: TRBV25-1
CDR3 protein: CASREQGYTEAFF

J gene: TRBJ2-5
V gene: TRBV6-4
CDR3 protein: CASSNPWGQCQETQYF

J gene: TRBJ1-6
V gene: TRBV5-4
CDR3 protein: CASSGQGESPLHF

J gene: TRBJ2-3
V gene: TRBV6-6
CDR3 protein: CASSLITDTQYF

J gene: TRBJ1-1
V gene: TRBV2
CDR3 protein: CASSRGSTEAFF

J gene: TRBJ2-2
V gene: TRBV29-1
CDR3 protein: CSGRGAGELFF

J gene: TRBJ2-1
V gene: TRBV6-4
CDR3 protein: CASSDLEGANGYNEQFF

J gene: TRBJ2-2
V gene: TRBV10-3
CDR3 protein: CAISEGTGNTGELFF

J gene: TRBJ2-5
V gene: TRBV5-8
CDR3 protein: CASSFGLETQYF

J gene: TRBJ2-5
V gene: TRBV4-2
CDR3 protein: CASSQEEGSGGGETQYF

J gene: TRBJ2-3
V gene: TRBV9
CDR3 protein: CASSVYGTGGSDTQYF

J gene: TRBJ2-7
V gene: TRBV28
CDR3 protein: CASRKTGSGYEQYF

J gene: TRBJ1-1
V gene: TRBV18
CDR3 protein: CASSPSTGSLNTEAFF

J gene: TRBJ1-1
V gene: TRBV19
CDR3 protein: CASTYNRGHTEAFF

J gene: TRBJ1-3
V gene: TRBV10-3
CDR3 protein: CAISQQGSSGNTIYF

J gene: TRBJ1-1
V gene: TRBV7-9
CDR3 protein: CASSSRDRGDTEAFF

J gene: TRBJ1-5
V gene: TRBV27
CDR3 protein: CASSLQGNQPQHF

J gene: TRBJ1-4
V gene: TRBV5-1
CDR3 protein: CASSIGTGGTNEKLFF

J gene: TRBJ1-1
V gene: TRBV5-6
CDR3 protein: CASSGDRGETEAFF

J gene: TRBJ2-2
V gene: TRBV28
CDR3 protein: CASSSTLSGSTGELFF

J gene: TRBJ2-1
V gene: TRBV7-9
CDR3 protein: CASSSRDRGIYNEQFF

J gene: TRBJ2-2
V gene: TRBV9
CDR3 protein: CASSPLAGLPNGELFF

J gene: TRBJ1-1
V gene: TRBV7-3
CDR3 protein: CASSLTAGDTEAFF

J gene: TRBJ1-5
V gene: TRBV28
CDR3 protein: CASSPRRGHQPQHF

J gene: TRBJ2-5
V gene: TRBV5-1
CDR3 protein: CASSLGQGVGGETQYF

J gene: TRBJ1-1
V gene: TRBV5-6
CDR3 protein: CASSFQGGTEAFF

J gene: TRBJ1-6
V gene: TRBV4-1
CDR3 protein: CASSQSSTSHSPLHF

J gene: TRBJ2-7
V gene: TRBV6-5
CDR3 protein: CASSRQGARGYEQYF

J gene: TRBJ1-4
V gene: TRBV19
CDR3 protein: CASSIEGPRRPNEKLFF

J gene: TRBJ1-2
V gene: TRBV27
CDR3 protein: CASRLGPGAYGYTF

J gene: TRBJ2-5
V gene: TRBV7-2
CDR3 protein: CASSLARQGKTQYF

J gene: TRBJ1-2
V gene: TRBV18
CDR3 protein: CASSPTREDGYTF

J gene: TRBJ2-1
V gene: TRBV5-1
CDR3 protein: CASSSDRGGNEQFF

J gene: TRBJ1-1
V gene: TRBV10-3
CDR3 protein: CAISEAGEAFF

J gene: TRBJ2-7
V gene: TRBV23-1
CDR3 protein: CASGSDDKISYEQYF